Listed below are T cell receptor beta chains from one sample, sequenced in a study of cytomegalovirus exposure and HLA in healthy donors. Some clones are missing from TCRdb's copy, which holds only in-frame ones; the method was immunoSEQ multiplex PCR. The profile covers about 130,000 clones, with 73% appearing a single time and roughly 2.1% taken by the ten largest. The sample comprised PBMCs. Every receptor here comes from a woman aged 40 to 49 in good health and CMV-seropositive. CDR3s include the opening cysteine and the closing phenylalanine or tryptophan. Fields, in order: clone size, J gene, V gene, CDR3 protein. Only some rows state a clone size, as once, few, many or a class for expanded clones.

abundance: few
j_gene: TRBJ1-6
v_gene: TRBV9
CDR3aa: CASSVGETGHSPLHF

abundance: -
j_gene: TRBJ1-5
v_gene: TRBV7-8
CDR3aa: CASSPRGVATEHF

abundance: -
j_gene: TRBJ1-5
v_gene: TRBV28
CDR3aa: CASSFFEYLQSIQPQHF

abundance: few
j_gene: TRBJ1-1
v_gene: TRBV7-8
CDR3aa: CASSPQGQVAEAFF

abundance: -
j_gene: TRBJ2-1
v_gene: TRBV30
CDR3aa: CAWGQGSYNEQFF

abundance: -
j_gene: TRBJ1-5
v_gene: TRBV19
CDR3aa: CASSKGIGQGVGNQPQHF

abundance: -
j_gene: TRBJ1-1
v_gene: TRBV15
CDR3aa: CATSRDREVEAFF

abundance: -
j_gene: TRBJ2-2
v_gene: TRBV6-1
CDR3aa: CASRDRGGGSGELFF

abundance: -
j_gene: TRBJ1-1
v_gene: TRBV5-6
CDR3aa: CASSSLGGTEAFF

abundance: -
j_gene: TRBJ1-2
v_gene: TRBV4-2
CDR3aa: CASSLTSGTGPYGYTF

abundance: -
j_gene: TRBJ1-1
v_gene: TRBV29-1
CDR3aa: CSAGLGQGAAFF

abundance: -
j_gene: TRBJ1-4
v_gene: TRBV18
CDR3aa: CASSPRGTGTNEKLFF

abundance: few
j_gene: TRBJ2-1
v_gene: TRBV6-1
CDR3aa: CASSETGAAWEQFF

abundance: -
j_gene: TRBJ1-1
v_gene: TRBV6-5
CDR3aa: CASSYSLGGGGTEAFF

abundance: once
j_gene: TRBJ2-3
v_gene: TRBV7-9
CDR3aa: CASATPTGGSTDTQYF

abundance: -
j_gene: TRBJ1-5
v_gene: TRBV7-3
CDR3aa: CASSLDVGQPQHF

abundance: once
j_gene: TRBJ1-4
v_gene: TRBV19
CDR3aa: CASSARDRRGLTNEKLFF

abundance: once
j_gene: TRBJ2-1
v_gene: TRBV10-3
CDR3aa: CAIAQEITEQFF

abundance: -
j_gene: TRBJ1-2
v_gene: TRBV7-8
CDR3aa: CASSRRDTRADTYGYTF

abundance: few
j_gene: TRBJ1-4
v_gene: TRBV30
CDR3aa: CAWTKGRATNEKLFF

abundance: -
j_gene: TRBJ2-7
v_gene: TRBV9
CDR3aa: CASSGQRGQSTYEQYF

abundance: -
j_gene: TRBJ2-3
v_gene: TRBV15
CDR3aa: CATSGRTLGHMNTQYF

abundance: -
j_gene: TRBJ1-6
v_gene: TRBV19
CDR3aa: CASSNRDRGLGTPLHF

abundance: -
j_gene: TRBJ1-2
v_gene: TRBV5-4
CDR3aa: CASSSNRANYGYTF

abundance: -
j_gene: TRBJ1-2
v_gene: TRBV30
CDR3aa: CAWSVIPLNYGYTF

abundance: -
j_gene: TRBJ1-2
v_gene: TRBV19
CDR3aa: CASSTLGGLDYGYTF

abundance: few
j_gene: TRBJ1-5
v_gene: TRBV7-9
CDR3aa: CASSYQGGVSNQPQHF